The rows below give T cell receptor beta chains drawn from one sample of a study of blood T cell repertoires in COVID-19. The assay was immunoSEQ multiplex PCR, and TCRdb's table has in-frame clones only and misses some. The sample contains about 140,000 clones, roughly nine tenths of which appear only once. The sequencing sample was made of peripheral blood. The receptor source for this set is a human donor in a cohort sampled during active COVID-19. The CDR3 runs from the conserved cysteine through the conserved F or W. A D gene is named only where the DNA matches it firmly. The size of a clone is reported for some rows only, either as once, few or many, or as a class for expanded clones.

CATTLGQSTDTQYF,TGTGCCACCACCCTCGGACAGAGCACAGATACGCAGTATTTT,NA,TRBJ2-3,NA,TRBV15
CASSVLAGASLSDTQYF,TGTGCCAGCAGCGTACTAGCGGGGGCCTCTTTATCAGATACGCAGTATTTT,NA,TRBJ2-3,TRBD2,TRBV9
CASSMGPTEAFF,TGTGCCAGTAGTATGGGCCCGACTGAAGCTTTCTTT,once,TRBJ1-1,NA,TRBV19
CASSYSSGSYNEQFF,TGTGCCAGCAGTTACTCGTCAGGGTCCTACAATGAGCAGTTCTTC,NA,TRBJ2-1,NA,TRBV6-2/TRBV6-3
CASSLESSGGRETQYF,TGCGCCAGCAGCTTGGAATCAAGCGGGGGTAGGGAGACCCAGTACTTC,NA,TRBJ2-5,TRBD2,TRBV5-1
CASSQGWDSQYF,TGTGCCAGCAGCCAAGGTTGGGACAGCCAGTACTTC,NA,TRBJ2-5,TRBD1,TRBV14
CASSARRGGGEGYGYTF,TGCGCCAGCAGCGCACGCAGGGGAGGGGGGGAAGGCTATGGCTACACCTTC,NA,TRBJ1-2,NA,TRBV4-3
CASSLAIAGGHGELFF,TGTGCCAGCAGCTTGGCCATAGCGGGGGGGCACGGGGAGCTGTTTTTT,NA,TRBJ2-2,TRBD2,TRBV5-5
CAWRGREGQPQHF,TGTGCCTGGAGGGGCAGGGAGGGACAGCCCCAGCATTTT,once,TRBJ1-5,NA,TRBV30
CASSFVLRDFTGANVLTF,TGTGCCAGCAGCTTTGTTCTCAGGGACTTCACTGGGGCCAACGTCCTGACTTTC,once,TRBJ2-6,NA,TRBV5-6
CASSARTGTDTQYF,TGTGCCAGCAGCGCCAGGACAGGCACAGATACGCAGTATTTT,few,TRBJ2-3,NA,TRBV5-8
CASSPTGVNYGYTF,TGCGCCAGCAGCCCGACAGGGGTTAACTATGGCTACACCTTC,NA,TRBJ1-2,TRBD1,TRBV5-1
CASSSGGDTQYF,TGTGCCAGCAGTTCCGGAGGAGATACGCAGTATTTT,NA,TRBJ2-3,NA,TRBV2
CASRWAGYTGELFF,TGTGCCAGCAGGTGGGCAGGATACACCGGGGAGCTGTTTTTT,NA,TRBJ2-2,NA,TRBV27
CASSPPRYHTTGQETQYF,TGTGCCAGCAGCCCGCCAAGATACCATACGACAGGGCAAGAGACCCAGTACTTC,NA,TRBJ2-5,TRBD1,TRBV7-2
CASIPTSGGPYEQYF,TGTGCCAGTATCCCTACGTCAGGGGGCCCATACGAGCAGTACTTC,NA,TRBJ2-7,TRBD1,TRBV19
CAWSERSDGYTF,TGTGCCTGGAGTGAGCGGAGTGATGGCTACACCTTC,NA,TRBJ1-2,NA,TRBV30
CASSSGDGTDTQYF,TGTGCCAGCAGTAGCGGGGACGGGACAGATACGCAGTATTTT,NA,TRBJ2-3,TRBD2,TRBV2
CASSRKIGGRDTEAFF,TGCGCCAGCAGCCGTAAAATTGGGGGGAGGGACACTGAAGCTTTCTTT,NA,TRBJ1-1,NA,TRBV5-1
CASSYPLRQETQYF,TGTGCCAGCAGTTACCCCCTGAGGCAAGAGACCCAGTACTTC,NA,TRBJ2-5,NA,TRBV6-2/TRBV6-3
CASSPIRDRANEQYF,TGTGCCAGCTCACCGATTCGGGACAGGGCCAACGAGCAGTACTTC,NA,TRBJ2-7,TRBD1,TRBV18
CASSLAQGTRITEAFF,TGTGCCAGCAGCTTAGCGCAGGGGACGCGGATCACTGAAGCTTTCTTT,NA,TRBJ1-1,NA,TRBV7-6
CASSSQAGPYNEQFF,TGTGCCAGCAGCTCACAAGCGGGGCCCTACAATGAGCAGTTCTTC,NA,TRBJ2-1,TRBD2,TRBV7-3
CASRTSGGPLDTQYF,TGTGCCAGTAGGACTAGCGGGGGGCCTTTGGATACGCAGTATTTT,NA,TRBJ2-3,TRBD2,TRBV6-5
CASSGGYTEAFF,TGCGCCAGCAGCGGAGGATACACTGAAGCTTTCTTT,NA,TRBJ1-1,NA,TRBV4-1
CASSIFAGVQETQYF,TGTGCCAGCAGCATCTTCGCCGGGGTCCAAGAGACCCAGTACTTC,once,TRBJ2-5,NA,TRBV5-5
CASSFQGTYNEQFF,TGTGCCAGCAGCTTCCAGGGGACCTACAATGAGCAGTTCTTC,few,TRBJ2-1,NA,TRBV5-8
CASRGQGAGGYTF,TGTGCCAGCAGGGGACAGGGGGCTGGGGGCTACACCTTC,once,TRBJ1-2,TRBD1,TRBV27
CASLEFDEQYF,TGTGCCAGCTTAGAGTTCGACGAGCAGTACTTC,NA,TRBJ2-7,NA,TRBV6-5
CASSQGAQGLYGYTF,TGCGCCAGCAGCCAAGGGGCACAGGGTCTCTATGGCTACACCTTC,NA,TRBJ1-2,NA,TRBV4-3
CASSQDWQSHQPQHF,TGCGCCAGCAGCCAAGATTGGCAGTCCCATCAGCCCCAGCATTTT,NA,TRBJ1-5,NA,TRBV4-1
CASSLSPAGEQFF,TGTGCCAGCAGCTTATCGCCAGCCGGGGAGCAGTTCTTC,NA,TRBJ2-1,NA,TRBV11-2
CASYSGAPRNEQFF,TGTGCCAGCTATAGCGGGGCCCCCCGGAATGAGCAGTTCTTC,NA,TRBJ2-1,TRBD2,TRBV2
CASSRTGEVNYGYTF,TGTGCCAGCAGTCGGACAGGGGAAGTCAACTATGGCTACACCTTC,NA,TRBJ1-2,TRBD1,TRBV25-1
CASSQTGGNQPQHF,TGTGCCAGCAGCCAAACAGGAGGGAATCAGCCCCAGCATTTT,few,TRBJ1-5,NA,TRBV3-1/TRBV3-2
CASSSFQGSGNQPQHF,TGTGCCAGTAGTTCCTTCCAGGGGTCTGGCAATCAGCCCCAGCATTTT,NA,TRBJ1-5,NA,TRBV19
CASSYKMGLYTEAFF,TGTGCCAGCAGTTACAAAATGGGGCTCTACACTGAAGCTTTCTTT,NA,TRBJ1-1,NA,TRBV6-6
CASSQGLGTGNYGYTF,TGTGCCAGCAGCCAAGGGTTAGGGACAGGGAACTATGGCTACACCTTC,NA,TRBJ1-2,TRBD1,TRBV3-1/TRBV3-2
CASSLVTLSQFF,TGTGCCAGCAGCTTGGTAACGTTGAGCCAGTTCTTC,NA,TRBJ2-1,NA,TRBV5-5
CASSQDGRANTQYF,TGCGCCAGCAGCCAAGATGGGAGAGCGAATACGCAGTATTTT,NA,TRBJ2-3,NA,TRBV4-1
CASSDGRVPYGYTF,TGTGCCAGCAGTGACGGCAGGGTACCCTATGGCTACACCTTC,once,TRBJ1-2,NA,TRBV6-4
CASSLLPGHIEAFF,TGTGCCAGCAGTTTGTTGCCGGGACACATTGAAGCTTTCTTT,few,TRBJ1-1,NA,TRBV6-5
CATSRGTGINQPQHF,TGTGCCACCAGCAGAGGGACAGGGATCAATCAGCCCCAGCATTTT,few,TRBJ1-5,TRBD1,TRBV15
CASSPLPRTGTDTEAFF,TGTGCCAGCAGTCCCTTACCAAGGACAGGGACCGACACTGAAGCTTTCTTT,NA,TRBJ1-1,TRBD1,TRBV7-6
CASSASENTEAFF,TGTGCCAGCAGTGCATCAGAGAACACTGAAGCTTTCTTT,NA,TRBJ1-1,NA,TRBV6-4
CASRLGLTGETQYF,TGTGCCAGCAGGTTAGGACTTACGGGGGAGACCCAGTACTTC,once,TRBJ2-5,NA,TRBV5-6
CASSPNRPPQETQYF,TGTGCCAGCAGCCCTAACCGTCCTCCTCAAGAGACCCAGTACTTC,NA,TRBJ2-5,NA,TRBV7-2
CASRGGRWDTQYF,TGTGCCAGCCGAGGGGGCCGTTGGGATACGCAGTATTTT,NA,TRBJ2-3,TRBD1,TRBV6-5
CASSYSLFGDTEAFF,TGTGCCAGCAGTTACTCCCTATTCGGGGACACTGAAGCTTTCTTT,NA,TRBJ1-1,NA,TRBV6-5
CASSDSDREAPLHF,TGTGCCAGCAGTGACAGCGACAGGGAGGCACCCCTCCACTTT,NA,TRBJ1-6,TRBD1,TRBV6-1
CASSLDRGEEQYF,TGTGCCAGCAGCTTAGACAGGGGTGAAGAGCAGTACTTC,NA,TRBJ2-7,TRBD1,TRBV7-6
CASSTQGDQPQHF,TGTGCCAGCAGCACACAGGGGGATCAGCCCCAGCATTTT,NA,TRBJ1-5,TRBD1,TRBV5-5
CASSFGTSGVYEQYF,TGTGCCAGCAGTTTCGGGACTAGCGGGGTCTACGAGCAGTACTTC,NA,TRBJ2-7,TRBD2,TRBV6-5
CAWSLGTGTLFTDTQYF,TGTGCCTGGAGCCTAGGGACCGGGACACTCTTCACAGATACGCAGTATTTT,once,TRBJ2-3,NA,TRBV30
CASSVNRGFAEAFF,TGCGCCAGCAGTGTTAACAGGGGATTCGCTGAAGCTTTCTTT,NA,TRBJ1-1,TRBD1,TRBV4-1
CASSQRSYYEQYF,TGCGCCAGCAGCCAGCGGTCTTACTACGAGCAGTACTTC,NA,TRBJ2-7,NA,TRBV4-3